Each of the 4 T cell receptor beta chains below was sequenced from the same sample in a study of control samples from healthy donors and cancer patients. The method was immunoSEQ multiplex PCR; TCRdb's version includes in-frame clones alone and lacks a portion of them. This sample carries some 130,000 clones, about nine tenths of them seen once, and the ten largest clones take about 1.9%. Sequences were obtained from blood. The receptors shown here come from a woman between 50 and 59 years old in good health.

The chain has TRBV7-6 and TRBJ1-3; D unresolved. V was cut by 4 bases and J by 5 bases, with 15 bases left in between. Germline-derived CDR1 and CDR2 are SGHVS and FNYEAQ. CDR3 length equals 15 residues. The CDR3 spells CASSSIRGARNTIYF. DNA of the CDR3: TGTGCCAGCAGCTCAATCCGCGGTGCTAGAAACACCATATATTTT.

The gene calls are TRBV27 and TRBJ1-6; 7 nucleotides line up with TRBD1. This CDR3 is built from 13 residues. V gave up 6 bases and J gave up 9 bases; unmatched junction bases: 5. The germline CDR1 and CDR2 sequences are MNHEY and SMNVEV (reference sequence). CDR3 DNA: TGTGCCAGCAGCCGCGACAGGGTTTCACCCCTCCACTTT. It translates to CASSRDRVSPLHF.

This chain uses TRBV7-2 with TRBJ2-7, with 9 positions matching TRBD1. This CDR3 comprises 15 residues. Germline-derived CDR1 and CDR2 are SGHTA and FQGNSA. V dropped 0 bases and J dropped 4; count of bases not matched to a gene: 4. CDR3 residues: CASSLAPDRGYEQYF. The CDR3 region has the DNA TGTGCCAGCAGCTTAGCGCCGGACAGGGGATACGAGCAGTACTTC.

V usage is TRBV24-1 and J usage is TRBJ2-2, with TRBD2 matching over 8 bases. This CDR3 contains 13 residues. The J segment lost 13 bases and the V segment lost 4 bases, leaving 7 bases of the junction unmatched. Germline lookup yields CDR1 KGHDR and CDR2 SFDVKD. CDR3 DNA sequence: TGTGCCACCAGTGACTCTAGCGGGTCAAGGCTGTTTTTT. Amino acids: CATSDSSGSRLFF.